The clone carrying this TCR beta chain was seen many times. Antigen unknown. V gave up 2 bases and J gave up 6 bases, with 11 bases separating them. CDR1 is SGHAT, CDR2 FQNNGV, per germline. CDR3 length: 14 residues. The data derive from a study of breast tumors, draining lymph nodes, adjacent tissues. Study results and limitations: Most tumor T cells seemingly derive from lymph node, then expand in tumor. Compared with lymph nodes, tumors were less diverse; compared with nontumor tissue, more.

MiXCR was run by TCRdb on the multiplex PCR reads, yielding one entry per CDR3 protein. The sample contains approximately 250,000 distinct CDR3 sequences, under 40% of which appear only once. Samples came from axillary lymph nodes draining the breast cancer. This sequence joins TRBV11-2 and TRBJ2-1; a weak D match, TRBD2 (6 bases). The clonotype originates from a female donor with breast cancer. Some clones in this sample may be carry-over from other donors' samples. The source material was axillary lymph node tissue. In nucleotides, the CDR3 is TGTGCCAGCAGCTTACTACTAGCCCGCAATGAGCAGTTCTTC. Translation gives CASSLLLARNEQFF. Variable domain in full (rest from reference TRBV11-2 and TRBJ2-1): EAGVAQSPRYKIIEKRQSVAFWCNPISGHATLYWYQQILGQGPKLLIQFQNNGVVDDSQLPKDRFSAERLKGVDSTLKIQPAKLEDSAVYLCASSLLLARNEQFFGPGTRLTVL.